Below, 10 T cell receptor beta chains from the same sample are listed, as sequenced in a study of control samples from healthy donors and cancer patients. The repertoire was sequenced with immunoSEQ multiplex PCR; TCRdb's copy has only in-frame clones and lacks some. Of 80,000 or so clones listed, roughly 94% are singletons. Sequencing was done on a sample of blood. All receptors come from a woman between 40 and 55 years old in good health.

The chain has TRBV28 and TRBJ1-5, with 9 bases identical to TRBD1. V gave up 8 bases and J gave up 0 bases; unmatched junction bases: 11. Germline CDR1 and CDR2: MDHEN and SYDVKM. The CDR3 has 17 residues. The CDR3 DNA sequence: TGTGCCAGCGGGTGGACAGGGGCGAAATATAGCAATCAGCCCCAGCATTTT. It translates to CASGWTGAKYSNQPQHF. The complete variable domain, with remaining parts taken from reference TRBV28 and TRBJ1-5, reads DVKVTQSSRYLVKRTGEKVFLECVQDMDHENMFWYRQDPGLGLRLIYFSYDVKMKEKGDIPEGYSVSREKKERFSLILESASTNQTSMYLCASGWTGAKYSNQPQHFGDGTRLSIL.

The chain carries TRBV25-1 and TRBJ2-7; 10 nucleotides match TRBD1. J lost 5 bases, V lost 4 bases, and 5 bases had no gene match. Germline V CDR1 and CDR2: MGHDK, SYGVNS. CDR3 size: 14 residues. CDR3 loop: CASSGQGAHHEQYF. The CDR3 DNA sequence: TGTGCCAGCAGTGGACAGGGGGCGCATCACGAGCAGTACTTC.

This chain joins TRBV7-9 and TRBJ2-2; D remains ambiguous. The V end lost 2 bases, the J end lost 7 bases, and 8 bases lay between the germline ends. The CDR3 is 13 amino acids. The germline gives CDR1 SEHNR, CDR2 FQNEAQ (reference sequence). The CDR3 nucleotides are TGTGCCAGCAGCTTACCAGTTGGCGGGGAGCTGTTTTTT. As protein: CASSLPVGGELFF.

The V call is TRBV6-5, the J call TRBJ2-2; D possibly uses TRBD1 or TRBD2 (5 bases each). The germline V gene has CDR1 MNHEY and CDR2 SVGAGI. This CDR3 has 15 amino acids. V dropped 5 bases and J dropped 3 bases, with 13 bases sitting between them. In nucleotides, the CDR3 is TGTGCCAGCAGTCGACCCGGGACCTACACCGGGGAGCTGTTTTTT. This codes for CASSRPGTYTGELFF.

CDR3 sequence reads: CASSRRGTSPNEQFF. For the CDR3, the DNA is TGTGCCAGCAGCCGTAGGGGGACTAGCCCCAATGAGCAGTTCTTC. The V gene is TRBV2, the J gene TRBJ2-1; 9 nucleotides align to TRBD2. Trimming cost V 6 bases and J 6 bases; bases outside gene matches: 9. Germline loops: CDR1 SNHLY, CDR2 FYNNEI. The CDR3 totals 15 residues.

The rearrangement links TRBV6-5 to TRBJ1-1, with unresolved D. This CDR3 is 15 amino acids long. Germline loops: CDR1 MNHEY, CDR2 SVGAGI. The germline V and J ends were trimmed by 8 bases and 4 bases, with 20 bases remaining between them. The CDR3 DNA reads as TGTGCCAGCCCCGAATCGGTTAGCGGGAGCACTGAAGCTTTCTTT. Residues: CASPESVSGSTEAFF.

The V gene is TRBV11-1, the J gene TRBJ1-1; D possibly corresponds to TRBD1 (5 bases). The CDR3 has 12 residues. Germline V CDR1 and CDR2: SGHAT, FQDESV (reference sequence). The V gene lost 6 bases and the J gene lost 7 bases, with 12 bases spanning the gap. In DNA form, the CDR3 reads TGTGCCAGCAGTTTCCAGGGACTTGAAGCTTTCTTT. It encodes CASSFQGLEAFF.

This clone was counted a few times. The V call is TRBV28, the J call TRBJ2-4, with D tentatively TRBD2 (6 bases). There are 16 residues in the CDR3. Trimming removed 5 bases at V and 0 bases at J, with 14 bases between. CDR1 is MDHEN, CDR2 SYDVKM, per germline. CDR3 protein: CASSLGGDLAKNIQYF. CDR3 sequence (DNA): TGTGCCAGCAGTCTCGGAGGGGACCTAGCCAAAAACATTCAGTACTTC.

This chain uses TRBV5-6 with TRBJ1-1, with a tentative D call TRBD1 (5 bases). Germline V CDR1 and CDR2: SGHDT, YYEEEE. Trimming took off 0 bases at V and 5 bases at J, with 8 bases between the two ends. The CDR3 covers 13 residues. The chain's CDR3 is CASSLVAGTEAFF. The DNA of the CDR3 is TGTGCCAGCAGCTTGGTTGCAGGGACTGAAGCTTTCTTT.

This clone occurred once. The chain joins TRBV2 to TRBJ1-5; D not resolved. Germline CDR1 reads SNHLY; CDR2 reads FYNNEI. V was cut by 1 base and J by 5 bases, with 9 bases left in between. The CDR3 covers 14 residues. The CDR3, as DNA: TGTGCCAGCAGTGAAGGACAAGGTTATCAGCCCCAGCATTTT. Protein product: CASSEGQGYQPQHF.